Below, 29 T cell receptor beta chains from the same sample are listed, as sequenced in a study of shared clonotypes between healthy human individuals. TCRdb keeps only in-frame clones here, not all; method: immunoSEQ multiplex PCR. This sample has 450,000 to 500,000 clones, with approximately 78% found just once. The sample taken for sequencing was PBMCs. All receptors come from a middle-aged woman in good health. Some clones in this sample may be carry-over from other donors' samples.

J is TRBJ2-7 and V is TRBV18; 9 positions agree with TRBD1. From germline, CDR1 is KGHSH and CDR2 LQKENI. The V and J ends lost 1 base and 7 bases, in that order; junction bases with no gene match: 14. The CDR3 has 17 residues. In DNA, the CDR3 is TGTGCCAGCTCACCACAGAGAGCCGGGACAGGGACGAGGGAGCAGTACTTC. It encodes CASSPQRAGTGTREQYF.

This clone has a single count. The J gene is TRBJ2-7, the V gene TRBV28; 8 bases match TRBD2. Germline V lookup: CDR1 MDHEN, CDR2 SYDVKM. This CDR3 has 15 amino acids. V shed 8 bases and J 4 bases; nucleotides not matched to a gene: 13. CDR3 DNA sequence: TGTGCCAGCTTTGATCCGGGAGGGCCTCTTTACGAGCAGTACTTC. Protein sequence: CASFDPGGPLYEQYF.

This chain links TRBV27 with TRBJ1-2; D unresolved. Looked up from germline, CDR1 is MNHEY and CDR2 is SMNVEV (reference sequence). V lost 6 bases and J lost 8, with 22 bases in between. The CDR3 has 15 amino acids. The CDR3 DNA sequence: TGTGCCAGCAGACCGGGTGCGCTACACGGCGGAGGCTACACCTTC. Encoded protein: CASRPGALHGGGYTF.

The DNA for the CDR3 is TGCAGCGTCGCAAGACAAAGCGGCTACACCTTC. It translates to CSVARQSGYTF. The V and J genes are TRBV29-1 and TRBJ1-2; unclear D gene. The germline V gene encodes CDR1 SQVTM and CDR2 ANQGSEA. The CDR3 sequence is 11 residues long. Trimming left V 6 bases short and J 8 bases short, with 13 bases between.

The chain has TRBV11-2 and TRBJ2-7; 7 bases fit TRBD2. The germline CDR1 and CDR2 sequences are SGHAT and FQNNGV. V gave up 1 base and J gave up 4 bases; unmatched junction bases: 4. CDR3 length: 14 residues. In DNA form, the CDR3 reads TGTGCCAGCAGCTTAGGTGGTAGCGGGTACGAGCAGTACTTC. Translating it yields CASSLGGSGYEQYF.

The gene calls are TRBV11-3 and TRBJ2-2; no reliable D call. CDR3 length: 12 residues. Per germline, CDR1 SGHNT and CDR2 YENEEA. V was cut by 0 bases and J by 8 bases, with 4 bases left in between. The CDR3 DNA follows: TGTGCCAGCAGCTTAGATTTTGGGGAGCTGTTTTTT. It encodes CASSLDFGELFF. Supplemented by reference TRBV11-3 and TRBJ2-2, the full variable domain reads EAGVVQSPRYKIIEKKQPVAFWCNPISGHNTLYWYLQNLGQGPELLIRYENEEAVDDSQLPKDRFSAERLKGVDSTLKIQPAELGDSAVYLCASSLDFGELFFGEGSRLTVL.

In DNA form, the CDR3 reads TGTGCCAGCAGCCCCCCACAGGGATGGATAGAAAAACTGTTTTTT. Amino acids: CASSPPQGWIEKLFF. The J gene is TRBJ1-4, the V gene TRBV28; D possibly corresponds to TRBD1 (6 bases). The germline gives CDR1 MDHEN, CDR2 SYDVKM. The V and J ends lost 6 bases and 8 bases respectively, with 19 bases between them. This CDR3 has 15 residues.

The CDR3 region is CASSLDPGGSEQFF. CDR3 sequence (DNA): TGCGCCAGCAGCTTGGATCCGGGGGGGAGTGAGCAGTTCTTC. The J gene is TRBJ2-1, the V gene TRBV5-1; 8 nucleotides align to TRBD2. Per germline, CDR1 SGHRS and CDR2 YFSETQ. V trimming: 0 bases; J trimming: 9 bases; junction bases outside the gene matches: 5. This CDR3 region has 14 residues.

This sequence joins TRBV5-1 and TRBJ1-4; 8 positions agree with TRBD1. The length of the CDR3 is 14 residues. The V gene's germline CDR1 is SGHRS and CDR2 YFSETQ. The ends lost 0 bases at V and 7 bases at J; junction bases unmatched: 2. Here the CDR3 reads CASSLAGTGEKLFF. The DNA of the CDR3 is TGCGCCAGCAGCTTGGCGGGGACAGGTGAAAAACTGTTTTTT.

This clone has at least ten counts. The V and J genes are TRBV30 and TRBJ1-2; 8 nucleotides line up with TRBD1. Germline lookup yields CDR1 GTSNPN and CDR2 SVGIG (reference sequence). The CDR3 contains 15 residues. J gave up 3 bases and V 2 bases, and 8 bases lay outside the gene matches. The CDR3 sequence is CAWSSTGADYYGYTF. The CDR3 DNA is TGTGCCTGGAGTTCGACAGGGGCTGACTACTATGGCTACACCTTC.

The chain is built from TRBV28 and TRBJ1-2, with 9 bases fitting TRBD1. Germline CDR1 MDHEN, CDR2 SYDVKM. This CDR3 is 15 amino acids long. V lost 10 bases and J lost 4; bases outside the gene matches: 13. The chain's CDR3 is CAISSTGGELYGYTF. The CDR3 bases are TGTGCCATCTCATCAACAGGGGGCGAACTCTATGGCTACACCTTC.

The rearrangement joins TRBV19 to TRBJ1-2, with D tentatively TRBD1 (5 bases). The V end lost 5 bases, the J end lost 8 bases, and 21 bases lay between the germline ends. The CDR3 runs to 15 residues. The germline gives CDR1 LNHDA, CDR2 SQIVND (reference sequence). CDR3 in DNA: TGTGCCAGTAGTGCCCCCCCACAGGCCGATCGGGGCTACACCTTC. As protein: CASSAPPQADRGYTF.

This chain links TRBV29-1 with TRBJ1-2, with D tentatively TRBD1 (6 bases). There are 15 residues in the CDR3. Between the trimmed V and J ends, which lost 6 bases and 4 bases, there was a span of 21 bases. The V gene's germline CDR1 is SQVTM and CDR2 ANQGSEA. The CDR3 is CSVEPWGRGGYGYTF. Written as DNA, the CDR3 is TGCAGCGTGGAACCTTGGGGCAGGGGCGGCTATGGCTACACCTTC.

The chain is built from TRBV5-1 and TRBJ2-7; TRBD1 agrees at 8 bases. The trim removed 0 bases at V and 5 bases at J, leaving 4 bases unmatched. Germline CDR1 is SGHRS and CDR2 is YFSETQ. The CDR3 totals 14 residues. CDR3 nucleotide sequence: TGCGCCAGCAGCTTGGCCGGACAGGGCGACGAGCAGTACTTC. It codes for CASSLAGQGDEQYF.

For this clone: A clone one base away is much larger, so this may be a read error. At the DNA level, this CDR3 is encoded by other sequences in the same sample as well. This chain uses TRBV29-1 with TRBJ2-5; the D gene is possibly TRBD1 (5 bases). The germline V and J ends were trimmed by 6 bases and 0 bases, with 8 bases remaining between them. There are 12 residues in the CDR3. CDR1 and CDR2 from the germline V gene are SQVTM and ANQGSEA. CDR3 region: CSVGQNQETQYF. The DNA of the CDR3 is TGCAGCGTCGGACAAAACCAAGAGACCCAGTACTTC.

This chain connects TRBV7-9 to TRBJ1-5; D is unclear. The V end was cut by 1 base, the J end by 1 base, with 5 bases between. CDR1 SEHNR and CDR2 FQNEAQ come from the germline V gene (reference sequence). This CDR3 spans 14 amino acids. CDR3 residues: CASSLEISNQPQHF. In nucleotides, the CDR3 is TGTGCCAGCAGCTTAGAAATAAGCAATCAGCCCCAGCATTTT.

The chain carries TRBV18 and TRBJ1-1; D is possibly TRBD1 (6 bases). This CDR3 has 14 amino acids. The V and J ends lost 8 bases and 0 bases respectively, with 13 bases between them. The germline gives CDR1 KGHSH, CDR2 LQKENI. As DNA, the CDR3 is TGTGCCAGCCAGGGGACCAACATGAACACTGAAGCTTTCTTT. Translated: CASQGTNMNTEAFF. The variable domain in full, completed from reference TRBV18 and TRBJ1-1, reads NAGVMQNPRHLVRRRGQEARLRCSPMKGHSHVYWYRQLPEEGLKFMVYLQKENIIDESGMPKERFSAEFPKEGPSILRIQQVVRGDSAAYFCASQGTNMNTEAFFGQGTRLTVV.

The chain has TRBV4-1 and TRBJ2-7; 12 bases align to TRBD2. CDR3 length: 16 residues. With 3 bases clipped from V and 5 bases from J, the junction kept 8 bases outside the gene matches. The V gene's germline CDR1 is MGHRA and CDR2 YSYEKL. CDR3 sequence (DNA): TGCGCCAGCAGCCAGAGAAGGGCTAGCGGGAGGGACGAGCAGTACTTC. It yields the protein CASSQRRASGRDEQYF.

As concerns this clone: The sample holds other DNA sequences that translate to the same CDR3. The chain employs TRBV20-1 and TRBJ2-5; D uncertain. CDR3 length: 10 residues. Looked up from germline, CDR1 is DFQATT and CDR2 is SNEGSKA (reference sequence). V gave up 5 bases and J gave up 5 bases, with 6 bases separating them. This CDR3 is CSARRETQYF. In nucleotides, the CDR3 is TGCAGTGCTCGTCGTGAGACCCAGTACTTC.

This chain connects TRBV7-2 to TRBJ1-5; no clear D gene. The CDR3 totals 15 residues. Trimming left V 0 bases short and J 6 bases short, with 12 bases between. Germline CDR1 SGHTA, CDR2 FQGNSA. Here the CDR3 reads CASSLAAGPSQPQHF. Here the CDR3 DNA reads TGTGCCAGCAGCTTAGCCGCTGGCCCTAGTCAGCCCCAGCATTTT.

CDR3 sequence (DNA): TGTGCCAGCAGTGATCCTGGGGGAACTAATGAAAAACTGTTTTTT. Protein: CASSDPGGTNEKLFF. V and J are TRBV6-1 and TRBJ1-4; possibly TRBD1 for D (5 bases). The CDR3 has 15 amino acids. Per germline, CDR1 MNHNS and CDR2 SASEGT. V was shortened by 3 bases and J by 1 base, with 9 bases between the two germline ends.

The chain recombines TRBV6-1 with TRBJ2-4; D remains ambiguous. The CDR3 is 12 amino acids. The V end was cut by 3 bases, the J end by 5 bases, with 5 bases between. CDR1 is MNHNS, CDR2 SASEGT, per germline. The CDR3 DNA reads TGTGCCAGCAGTGACGGGCAAAACATTCAGTACTTC. This gives the protein CASSDGQNIQYF.

CDR3 sequence (DNA): TGTGCCATCAGTGACGGGTTCTCCTACGAGCAGTACTTC. Translation: CAISDGFSYEQYF. V gene TRBV10-3 combines with J gene TRBJ2-7; D is undetermined. V dropped 3 bases and J dropped 0 bases, with 6 bases sitting between them. CDR1 and CDR2 (germline): ENHRY, SYGVKD. The CDR3 is made up of 13 amino acids.

This clone was detected a few times. The gene calls are TRBV11-2 and TRBJ1-5; D call uncertain. CDR1 and CDR2 from the germline V gene are SGHAT and FQNNGV. Trimming left V 1 base short and J 3 bases short, with 4 bases between. The CDR3 has 13 residues. Here the CDR3 DNA reads TGTGCCAGCAGCTTAGCATACAATCAGCCCCAGCATTTT. This sequence encodes CASSLAYNQPQHF.

Ten or more counts support this clone. The CDR3 is CASSLEQFTDTQYF. DNA for the CDR3: TGCGCCAGCAGCTTGGAGCAATTCACAGATACGCAGTATTTT. This chain connects TRBV5-1 to TRBJ2-3; D uncertain. This CDR3 comprises 14 residues. V was trimmed by 0 bases and J by 2 bases, leaving 7 bases between them. Germline lookup yields CDR1 SGHRS and CDR2 YFSETQ.

The chain uses TRBV28 and TRBJ2-7; D may correspond to TRBD1 or TRBD2 (5 bases each). Trimming took 3 bases from V and 5 from J, leaving 8 bases between them. Germline CDR1 reads MDHEN; CDR2 reads SYDVKM. The CDR3 sequence is 12 residues long. The CDR3 region is CASSFGTHEQYF. CDR3 nucleotides: TGTGCCAGCAGTTTCGGGACCCACGAGCAGTACTTC.

This chain connects TRBV9 to TRBJ1-1; D possibly corresponds to TRBD1 (5 bases). From germline, CDR1 is SGDLS and CDR2 YYNGEE. This CDR3 has 16 residues. V was pared by 5 bases and J by 2 bases, with 19 bases between. The CDR3 coding sequence is TGTGCCAGCAGAAGCGGTACTGCGCAGGGAAACACTGAAGCTTTCTTT. This gives the protein CASRSGTAQGNTEAFF. Drawing the rest from reference TRBV9 and TRBJ1-1, the complete variable domain is DSGVTQTPKHLITATGQRVTLRCSPRSGDLSVYWYQQSLDQGLQFLIQYYNGEERAKGNILERFSAQQFPDLHSELNLSSLELGDSALYFCASRSGTAQGNTEAFFGQGTRLTVV.

The chain uses TRBV9 and TRBJ2-2; 11 bases agree with TRBD2. Germline V gives CDR1 SGDLS, CDR2 YYNGEE. The CDR3 has 16 amino acids. J gave up 7 bases and V 4 bases, and 9 bases lay outside the gene matches. The CDR3 protein is CASSSQLAGVHGELFF. CDR3 DNA: TGTGCCAGCAGCTCCCAACTAGCGGGAGTTCACGGGGAGCTGTTTTTT.

This clone was found a few times. Other DNA sequences from this sample encode an identical CDR3 as well. The V and J genes are TRBV7-9 and TRBJ1-1; D gene uncertain. Looked up from germline, CDR1 is SEHNR and CDR2 is FQNEAQ (reference sequence). This CDR3 contains 13 residues. The ends were cut back, 3 bases at V and 0 bases at J, with 5 bases in the middle. CDR3 loop: CASSLQMNTEAFF. In DNA, the CDR3 is TGTGCCAGCAGCTTGCAGATGAACACTGAAGCTTTCTTT.